The subject of this entry is one T cell receptor (beta chain). The target antigen is unknown. This entry is derived from a study of cytomegalovirus exposure and HLA in healthy donors. Trimming removed 0 bases from V and 1 base from J, with 6 bases in between. Germline CDR1 reads SGHAT; CDR2 reads FQNNGV. The CDR3 runs to 14 residues. 60 Vbeta and 13 Jbeta primers were used in PCR. In the original workflow: The count from a later analysis was 79 million or so unique TCR beta chains, 9.5 million to 13 million of them shared. TCRdb's copy holds only in-frame clones and misses some; the assay was immunoSEQ multiplex PCR. That table supplies the V and J calls and clone size; D and trimming were determined from the DNA. The sample carries approximately 150,000 clones, 65% to 90% recorded once. Study-wide points: Later work found most CMV-associated TCR beta chains apparently HLA-restricted. In vitro checks showed that a few CMV-associated chains really do target CMV antigens. Presence/absence analyses assumed roughly uniform sequencing depth across donors, which may not hold.

Sequencing was performed on PBMCs. The J gene is TRBJ1-1, the V gene TRBV11-2; D gene ambiguous. The clonotype comes from a woman in her 30s in good health and CMV-seronegative. CDR3 in DNA: TGTGCCAGCAGCTTAGATCTCGGGAACACTGAAGCTTTCTTT. Amino acids: CASSLDLGNTEAFF.